This T cell receptor beta chain was sequenced in a study of PD-1 blockade in classical Hodgkin lymphoma (dated by TCRdb to about 2020). Regarding the complete study: Nivolumab dosing was 3 mg/kg intravenously every 2 weeks, continuing until either disease progression or unacceptable toxicity. The study used TCR beta sequencing and CyTOF to define a peripheral blood immune signature of response to PD-1 blockade in classical Hodgkin lymphoma.

The time point label for this specimen denotes: cycle 4 day 1 (C4D1), after less than 7 weeks of nivolumab. Every trial patient had relapsed following autologous stem cell transplantation, and prior brentuximab vedotin exposure was what differed among cohorts A, B and C. A total of over 55 patients with relapsed/refractory classical Hodgkin lymphoma made up the trial cohort, and each patient's best overall response was complete response, partial response or progressive disease. Single-agent nivolumab was administered to trial patients in the multi-cohort phase II CheckMate 205 trial. An independent review committee assessed best overall response by applying the 2007 International Working Group response criteria. Trial PBMCs were collected just before the start of nivolumab (C1D1) and during therapy at cycle 2 day 1 and cycle 4 day 1. Peripheral blood was collected in 8 mL Vacutainer Cell Preparation Tubes, from which PBMCs were isolated by centrifugation and then cryopreserved.

This clone has only a few counts. Its cognate antigen has yet to be identified. The sample holds no much larger clone one base away, and base qualities are not on file. The Qiagen DNeasy kit was used to extract genomic DNA both from unsorted PBMCs and from the negatively selected CD4+ and CD8+ fractions. TCR beta CDR3 regions were amplified by immunoSEQ multiplex PCR using primers annealing to V and J segments. Amplification bias was minimized using a synthetic immune receptor repertoire, and residual bias was removed computationally after sequencing. The authors' analysis ran thus. Custom Python scripts were used to quantify repertoire diversity as the Shannon entropy index. Unsorted, CD4+ and CD8+ repertoires were analyzed separately, except for combined analyses in which CD4+ and CD8+ sequences were merged in silico. Clonal expansion was defined as a frequency increase of at least 2-fold after treatment compared with C1D1, and clones undetected at baseline were assigned a pseudocount of 0.5. Clones with 0 or 1 copy at C1D1 were defined as singleton clones, while clones with 2 or more copies were defined as non-singleton clones. Clones expanded in unsorted samples were annotated as CD4+, CD8+ or unknown by matching protein sequences in sorted samples from the same patient. Wilcoxon tests on paired samples were used to test diversity changes from C1D1 to C4D1. TCRdb limited this immuneACCESS table to in-frame rearrangements with V and J called. A share of clones is missing; checked studies link under half to unresolved V genes, and the rest is unexplained. V and J calls and clone size are those listed in that table; D and trimming were worked out from the DNA. The sample records about 27,000 clones, 55% to 85% of which are singletons. The ten largest account for roughly 3.5% of the sample.

Paper-wide results and their limitations: A significant rise by C4D1 was seen in CD4+ but not CD8+ TCR diversity (p=0.0027 vs p=0.16), with the rise being most apparent in complete responders (p=0.02). Trial patients achieving complete response had baseline diversity similar to newly diagnosed patients, whereas partial responders and progressors had significantly lower diversity. Patients starting nivolumab less than 1 year after ASCT had lower diversity and were excluded from later analyses to avoid confounding by immune reconstitution. Baseline TCR diversity was reported as lower in newly diagnosed patients than in healthy donors, and lower still in relapsed/refractory patients. Only a single clinical trial cohort was studied, and what caused the repertoire differences, possibly disease activity or prior therapy, remained undefined.

For CDR1 and CDR2, the germline V gene (reference sequence) lists SEHNR and FQNEAQ. At the junction V is shortened by 5 bases and J by 6 bases; bases outside the gene matches: 9. Including the terminal cysteine and phenylalanine, the CDR3 comprises 15 residues. The sequence is cut down to CDR3 DNA, 45 bases in frame from base 1. This chain joins TRBV7-9 to TRBJ1-4; TRBD1 lines up with 7 middle nucleotides. This sequence was found in a human donor with classical Hodgkin lymphoma. The sequencing here drew on peripheral blood mononuclear cells (PBMCs), taken before the fourth cycle of nivolumab. The sequence in DNA is TGTGCCAGCAGCCCACCGACAGGGCTTCATGAAAAACTGTTTTTT. It is translated as CASSPPTGLHEKLFF.